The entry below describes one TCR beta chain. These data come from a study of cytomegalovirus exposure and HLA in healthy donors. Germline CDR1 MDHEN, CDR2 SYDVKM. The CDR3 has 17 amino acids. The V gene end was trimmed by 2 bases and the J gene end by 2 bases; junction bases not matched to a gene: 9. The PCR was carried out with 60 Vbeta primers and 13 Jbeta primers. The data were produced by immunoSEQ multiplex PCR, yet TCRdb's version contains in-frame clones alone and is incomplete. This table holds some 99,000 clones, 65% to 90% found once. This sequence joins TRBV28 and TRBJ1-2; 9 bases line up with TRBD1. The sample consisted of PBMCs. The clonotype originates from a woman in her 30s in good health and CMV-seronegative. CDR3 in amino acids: CASSLGDRVAPNYGYTF. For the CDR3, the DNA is TGTGCCAGCAGTTTAGGGGACAGGGTCGCCCCCAACTATGGCTACACCTTC.